This passage covers 14 T cell receptor beta chains from one sample sequenced in a study of T cells in women clearing cervical HPV infection. Data came from immunoSEQ multiplex PCR; TCRdb stores just in-frame clones and leaves some out. This listing includes 15,000 or so clones. The sequenced sample consisted of blood buffy coat. The receptors come from a woman aged 18-70 years with a cervical HPV16 infection that either progressed to CIN3+ or cleared (not recorded which).

The CDR3 bases that were read are TGTGCCAGTAGGGCGGGACAGGGGAGGAGCACTGAA. The encoded protein is CASRAGQGRSTE. Given in full, the CDR3 is CASRAGQGRSTEAFF. V is TRBV19 and J is TRBJ1-1; 10 bases agree with TRBD1. Read data end 3 residues before the CDR3 end; the end is taken from the germline J gene. Germline V gene data show CDR1 as LNHDA and CDR2 as SQIVND (reference sequence). The CDR3 totals 15 residues. Trimming removed 6 bases from V and 4 bases from J; junction bases left unmatched: 8. Full variable domain (remainder filled in from reference TRBV19 and TRBJ1-1): DGGITQSPKYLFRKEGQNVTLSCEQNLNHDAMYWYRQDPGQGLRLIYYSQIVNDFQKGDIAEGYSVSREKKESFPLTVTSAQKNPTAFYLCASRAGQGRSTEAFFGQGTRLTVV.

With respect to this clone: The read terminates 3 residues ahead of where the CDR3 ends, so the germline J gene completes it. This chain connects TRBV11-3 to TRBJ1-3; a weak D match, TRBD1 (6 bases). V lost 3 bases and J lost 4, with 7 bases in between. The CDR3 loop spans 13 amino acids. CDR1 SGHNT and CDR2 YENEEA come from the germline V gene. CDR3 DNA (partial): TGTGCCAGCAGCTTCACAGGGGGAAACACC. It specifies CASSFTGGNT. The full CDR3 protein reads CASSFTGGNTIYF.

CDR3 sequence reads: CASIESGTGGTGELFF. The sequenced part of the CDR3 DNA is TGCGCCAGCATCGAATCCGGGACAGGGGGCACCGGGGAG. V usage is TRBV5-1 and J usage is TRBJ2-2, with 11 positions matching TRBD1. Sequencing ends 3 residues short of the CDR3 end; the germline J gene provides the rest. The CDR3 contains 16 residues. With V trimmed by 6 bases and J by 4 bases, 8 bases remained unmatched. The germline V gene encodes CDR1 SGHRS and CDR2 YFSETQ.

Frequency places this clone as medium-sized (0.01 to 0.1%). The CDR3 end lies 3 residues beyond the end of the read and is filled in from the germline J gene. The rearrangement links TRBV28 to TRBJ1-1; possible D gene TRBD1, 5 bases. The germline V gene has CDR1 MDHEN and CDR2 SYDVKM. This CDR3 is built from 15 residues. Trimming removed 2 bases from V and 7 bases from J, with 17 bases in between. Incomplete CDR3 DNA: TGTGCCAGCAGTTTAGGGGTGGGGGGGGTAGATGAA. This gives the protein CASSLGVGGVDE. The entire CDR3 protein reads CASSLGVGGVDEAFF.

Notes on this clone: The read gets to within 3 residues of the CDR3 end, and the germline J gene fills in the rest. The chain joins TRBV11-2 to TRBJ2-5, with D unresolved. The germline V gene has CDR1 SGHAT and CDR2 FQNNGV. The CDR3 is 14 residues long. V was clipped by 5 bases and J by 5 bases, with 15 bases between them. The CDR3 is CASSTDLELETQYF. The sequenced part of the CDR3 DNA is TGTGCCAGCAGCACCGACCTAGAGTTGGAGACC.

As concerns this clone: The DNA ends 3 residues before the CDR3 does, and the rest of the CDR3 is filled in from the germline J gene. V is TRBV2 and J is TRBJ2-3; no firm D call. From germline, CDR1 is SNHLY and CDR2 FYNNEI. The CDR3 is made up of 12 amino acids. With 6 bases removed from V and 4 bases from J, the gap between germline ends came to 8 bases. Partial CDR3 DNA: TGTGCCAGCAGGCGGAGTTCAGATACG. This encodes CASRRSSDT. Given in full, the CDR3 is CASRRSSDTQYF.

Regarding this clone: The read halts 3 residues ahead of the CDR3 end, with the missing end drawn from the germline J gene. This chain joins TRBV7-9 and TRBJ2-3, with D unclear. The germline V gene has CDR1 SEHNR and CDR2 FQNEAQ (reference sequence). Trimming cost V 4 bases and J 5 bases, with 10 bases left between them. The CDR3 is 13 amino acids. CDR3 in amino acids: CASSSSLVDTQYF. CDR3 bases read: TGTGCCAGCAGCTCCTCACTCGTAGATACG.

With respect to this clone: Read coverage stops 3 residues before the CDR3 terminus; the germline J gene supplies the remainder. The V and J genes are TRBV28 and TRBJ2-7, with 9 bases matching TRBD1. V lost 6 bases and J lost 4; bases outside the gene matches: 7. The CDR3 has 14 residues. Per the germline V gene, CDR1 is MDHEN and CDR2 is SYDVKM. The sequenced part of the CDR3 DNA is TGTGCCAGCAGCCGCCGGGACAGGGTATACGAG. Translating it yields CASSRRDRVYE. Given in full, the CDR3 is CASSRRDRVYEQYF.

Comments on this clone: With the read ending 3 residues before the CDR3 end, the germline J gene is used to fill in that end. J is TRBJ1-1 and V is TRBV18, with TRBD1 as a possible D gene (5 bases). From germline, CDR1 is KGHSH and CDR2 LQKENI. This CDR3 region has 16 residues. V lost 5 bases, J lost 0 bases, and 16 bases lay in between. Incomplete CDR3 DNA: TGTGCCAGCTCATCCGCAGGGAGAAGGATGAACACTGAA. Translating it yields CASSSAGRRMNTE. The complete CDR3 sequence is CASSSAGRRMNTEAFF.

By frequency, this clone registers medium-sized. The read terminates 3 residues ahead of where the CDR3 ends, so the germline J gene completes it. The rearrangement uses TRBV10-3 and TRBJ2-2; 10 nucleotides match TRBD1. Germline loops: CDR1 ENHRY, CDR2 SYGVKD. Trimming cost V 10 bases and J 6 bases; bases outside gene matches: 5. The CDR3 sequence is 13 residues long. The sequenced CDR3 bases are TGTGCCAACGGACAGGGGGGACCCGGGGAG. Its protein is CANGQGGPGE. The full CDR3 sequence reads CANGQGGPGELFF.

Note on this clone: Read data end 3 residues before the CDR3 end; the end is taken from the germline J gene. This chain links TRBV5-4 with TRBJ2-1, with 9 bases identical to TRBD1. Losses at the gene ends were 4 bases for V and 3 bases for J; bases not matched to a gene: 2. The V gene's germline CDR1 is SGHNT and CDR2 YYREEE (reference sequence). This CDR3 contains 14 residues. CDR3 bases read: TGTGCCAGCAGCACGGACAGGGGCTACAATGAG. Its protein product is CASSTDRGYNE. The CDR3 reads in full as CASSTDRGYNEQFF.

Concerning this clone: The CDR3 end falls 3 residues outside the read, so it is completed with the germline J gene. The chain recombines TRBV2 with TRBJ2-3, with 8 bases matching TRBD2. The length of the CDR3 is 16 residues. Germline assignment: CDR1 SNHLY and CDR2 FYNNEI. After removal of 3 bases from V and 1 base from J, the junction contained 6 bases not matched to a gene. The CDR3 protein is CASSDRPRGGTDTQYF. The CDR3 bases that were read are TGTGCCAGCAGTGACCGCCCGCGGGGGGGCACAGATACG.

As for this clone: The read is 3 residues too short to cover the CDR3 end, so that end is filled in from the germline J gene. The J gene is TRBJ2-7, the V gene TRBV19; 10 bases are shared with TRBD2. CDR1 LNHDA and CDR2 SQIVND come from the germline V gene (reference sequence). Losses at the gene ends were 9 bases for V and 2 bases for J; bases not matched to a gene: 7. The CDR3 runs to 14 residues. CDR3 sequence reads: CASQRGGGPYEQYF. Incomplete CDR3 DNA: TGTGCCAGCCAGCGGGGGGGCGGACCCTACGAG.

Points on this clone: Read data end 3 residues before the CDR3 end; the end is taken from the germline J gene. The chain has TRBV11-3 and TRBJ2-7; 9 nucleotides line up with TRBD1. The V segment lost 4 bases and the J segment 5 bases; nucleotides outside the gene matches: 9. CDR1 is SGHNT, CDR2 YENEEA, per germline. The CDR3 is 15 amino acids. CDR3 DNA, as far as it was read: TGTGCCAGCAGCTCGCGGACAGGGGATATCGACGAG. Amino acids: CASSSRTGDIDE. The full CDR3 sequence reads CASSSRTGDIDEQYF.